The present entry profiles one T cell receptor beta chain with its context. The data originate from a study of blood T cell repertoires in COVID-19. The V end lost 8 bases, the J end lost 8 bases, and 18 bases lay between the germline ends. The CDR3 sequence is 12 residues long. Germline CDR1 reads GTSNPN; CDR2 reads SVGIG (reference sequence). The data were produced by immunoSEQ multiplex PCR, yet TCRdb's version contains in-frame clones alone and is incomplete. The sample includes around 300,000 clones, approximately 83% of them seen just once. Sequencing input: peripheral blood. This sequence originates from a woman in her seventies with acute or convalescent COVID-19. The V gene is TRBV30, the J gene TRBJ1-2, with D tentatively TRBD1 (5 bases). The CDR3 reads CAQRGRRGGYTF. The CDR3 DNA reads TGTGCCCAAAGGGGCCGCCGAGGAGGCTACACCTTC.